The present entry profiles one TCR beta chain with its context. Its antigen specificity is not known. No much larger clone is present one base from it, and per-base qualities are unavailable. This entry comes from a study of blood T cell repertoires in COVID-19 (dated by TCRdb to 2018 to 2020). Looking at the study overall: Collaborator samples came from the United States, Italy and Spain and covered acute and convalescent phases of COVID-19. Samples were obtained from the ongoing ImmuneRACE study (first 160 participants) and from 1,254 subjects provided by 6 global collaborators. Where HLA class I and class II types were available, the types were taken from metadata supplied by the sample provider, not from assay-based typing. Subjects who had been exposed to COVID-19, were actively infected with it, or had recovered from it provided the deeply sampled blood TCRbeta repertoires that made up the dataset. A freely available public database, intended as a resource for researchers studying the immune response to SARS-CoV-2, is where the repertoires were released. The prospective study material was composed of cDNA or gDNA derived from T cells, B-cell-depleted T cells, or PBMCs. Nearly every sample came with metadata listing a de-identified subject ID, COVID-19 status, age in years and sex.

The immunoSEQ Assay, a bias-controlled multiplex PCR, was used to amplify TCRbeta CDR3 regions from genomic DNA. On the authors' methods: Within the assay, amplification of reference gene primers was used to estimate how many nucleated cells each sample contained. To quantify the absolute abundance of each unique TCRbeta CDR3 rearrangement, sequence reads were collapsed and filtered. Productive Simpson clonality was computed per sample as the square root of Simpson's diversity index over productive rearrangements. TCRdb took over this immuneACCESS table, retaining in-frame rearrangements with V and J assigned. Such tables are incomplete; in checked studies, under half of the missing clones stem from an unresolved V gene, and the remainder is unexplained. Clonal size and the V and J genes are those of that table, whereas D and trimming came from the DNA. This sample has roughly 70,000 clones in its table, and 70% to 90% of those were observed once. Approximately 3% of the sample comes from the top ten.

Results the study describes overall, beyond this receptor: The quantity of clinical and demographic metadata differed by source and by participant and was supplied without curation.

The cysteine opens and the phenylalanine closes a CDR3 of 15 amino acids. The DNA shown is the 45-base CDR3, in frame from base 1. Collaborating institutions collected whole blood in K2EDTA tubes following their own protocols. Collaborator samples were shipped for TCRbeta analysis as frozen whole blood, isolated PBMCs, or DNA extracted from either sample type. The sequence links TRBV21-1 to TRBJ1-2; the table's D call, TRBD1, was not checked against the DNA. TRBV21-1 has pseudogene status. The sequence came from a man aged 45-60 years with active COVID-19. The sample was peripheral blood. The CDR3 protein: CASSKGGQPSAGYTF. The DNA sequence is TGTGCCAGCAGCAAAGGGGGCCAGCCATCAGCAGGCTACACCTTC.